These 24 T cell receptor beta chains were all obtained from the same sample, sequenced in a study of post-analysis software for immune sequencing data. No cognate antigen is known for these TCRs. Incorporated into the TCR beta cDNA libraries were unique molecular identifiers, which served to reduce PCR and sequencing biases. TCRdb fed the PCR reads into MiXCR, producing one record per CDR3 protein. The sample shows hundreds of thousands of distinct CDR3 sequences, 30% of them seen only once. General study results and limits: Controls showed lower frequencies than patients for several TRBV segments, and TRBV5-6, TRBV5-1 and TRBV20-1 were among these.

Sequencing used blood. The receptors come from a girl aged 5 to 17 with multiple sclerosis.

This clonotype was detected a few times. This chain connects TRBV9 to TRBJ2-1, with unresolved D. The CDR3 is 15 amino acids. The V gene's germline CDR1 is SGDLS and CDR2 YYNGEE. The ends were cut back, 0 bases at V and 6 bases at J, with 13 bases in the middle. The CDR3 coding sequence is TGTGCCAGCAGCGTAGTAAAACCGGGCCCCAATGAGCAGTTCTTC. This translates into CASSVVKPGPNEQFF.

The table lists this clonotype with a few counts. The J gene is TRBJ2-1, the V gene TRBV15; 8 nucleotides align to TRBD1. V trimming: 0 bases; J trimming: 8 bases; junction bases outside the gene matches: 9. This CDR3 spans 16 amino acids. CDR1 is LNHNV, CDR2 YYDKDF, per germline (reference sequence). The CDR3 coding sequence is TGTGCCACCAGCAGAGAAGGCAGGGGGCCTTCGGATGAGCAGTTCTTC. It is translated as CATSREGRGPSDEQFF.

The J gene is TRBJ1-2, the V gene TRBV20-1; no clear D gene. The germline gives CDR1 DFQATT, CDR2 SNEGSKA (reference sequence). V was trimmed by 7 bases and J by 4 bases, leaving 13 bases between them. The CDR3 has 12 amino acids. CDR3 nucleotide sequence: TGCAGTGAATCCCGGCCGGGCTATGGCTACACCTTC. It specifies CSESRPGYGYTF.

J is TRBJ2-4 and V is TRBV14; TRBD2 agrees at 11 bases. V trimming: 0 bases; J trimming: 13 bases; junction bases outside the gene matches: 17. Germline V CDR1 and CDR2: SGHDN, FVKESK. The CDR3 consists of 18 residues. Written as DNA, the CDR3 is TGTGCCAGCAGCCAAGAACGTATAGCGGGAGGGTCGTCTCGGGAGCAGTACTTC. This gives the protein CASSQERIAGGSSREQYF.

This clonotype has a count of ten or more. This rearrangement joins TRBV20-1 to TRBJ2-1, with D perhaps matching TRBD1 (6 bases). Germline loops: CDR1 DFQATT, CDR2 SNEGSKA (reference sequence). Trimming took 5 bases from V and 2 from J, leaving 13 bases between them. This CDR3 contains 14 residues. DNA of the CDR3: TGCAGTGCTGGGGACATACCCACCTACAATGAGCAGTTCTTC. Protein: CSAGDIPTYNEQFF.

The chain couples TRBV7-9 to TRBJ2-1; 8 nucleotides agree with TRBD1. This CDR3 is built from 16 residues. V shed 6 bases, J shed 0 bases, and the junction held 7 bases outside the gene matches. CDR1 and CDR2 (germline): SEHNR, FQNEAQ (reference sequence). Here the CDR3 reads CASRGDRWVSYNEQFF. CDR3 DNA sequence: TGTGCCAGCAGGGGGGACAGGTGGGTCTCCTACAATGAGCAGTTCTTC.

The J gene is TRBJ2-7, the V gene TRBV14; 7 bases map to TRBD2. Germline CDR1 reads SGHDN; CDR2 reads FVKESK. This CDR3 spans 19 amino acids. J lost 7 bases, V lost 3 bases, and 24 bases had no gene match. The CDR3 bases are TGTGCCAGCAGCCACCTCCCCAAGGGGACTACTCTATCCTACAATGAGCAGTACTTC. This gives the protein CASSHLPKGTTLSYNEQYF.

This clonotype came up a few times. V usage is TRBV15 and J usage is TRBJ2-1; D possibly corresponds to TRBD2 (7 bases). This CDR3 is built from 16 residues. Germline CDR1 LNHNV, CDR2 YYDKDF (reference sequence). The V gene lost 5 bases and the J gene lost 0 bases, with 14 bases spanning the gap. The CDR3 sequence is CATSPRAGASYNEQFF. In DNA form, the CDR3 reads TGTGCCACCAGCCCCCGCGCGGGGGCCTCCTACAATGAGCAGTTCTTC.

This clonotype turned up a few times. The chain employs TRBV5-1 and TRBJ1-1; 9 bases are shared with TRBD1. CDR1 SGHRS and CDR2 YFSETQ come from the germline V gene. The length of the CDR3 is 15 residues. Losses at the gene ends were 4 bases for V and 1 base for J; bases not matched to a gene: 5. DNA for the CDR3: TGCGCCAGCAGCGCTTTGACAGGGGGGAACACTGAAGCTTTCTTT. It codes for CASSALTGGNTEAFF.

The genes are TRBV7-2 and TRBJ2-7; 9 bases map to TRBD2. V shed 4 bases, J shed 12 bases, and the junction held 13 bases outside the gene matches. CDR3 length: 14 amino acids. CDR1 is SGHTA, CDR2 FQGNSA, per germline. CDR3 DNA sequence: TGTGCCAGCAGCTCCCGATCTAGCGGGGCCCCTAGGTACTTC. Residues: CASSSRSSGAPRYF.

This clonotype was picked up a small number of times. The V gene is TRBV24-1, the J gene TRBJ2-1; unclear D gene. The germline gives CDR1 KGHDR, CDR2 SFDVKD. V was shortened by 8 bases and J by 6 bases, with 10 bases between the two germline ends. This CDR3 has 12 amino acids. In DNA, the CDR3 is TGTGCCACCACCGGCAGTGGCAATGAGCAGTTCTTC. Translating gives CATTGSGNEQFF.

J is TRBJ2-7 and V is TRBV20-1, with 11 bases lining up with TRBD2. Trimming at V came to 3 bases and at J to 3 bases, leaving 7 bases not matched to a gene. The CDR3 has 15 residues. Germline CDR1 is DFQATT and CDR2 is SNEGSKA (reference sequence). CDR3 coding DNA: TGCAGTGCTAGGGCCCCGACTAGCGGGAACTACGAGCAGTACTTC. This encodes CSARAPTSGNYEQYF.

CDR3 nucleotide sequence: TGTGCCAGCAGGAGACAGGAAAACATTCAGTACTTC. Encoded protein: CASRRQENIQYF. The chain employs TRBV7-2 and TRBJ2-4; tentatively, D is TRBD1 (6 bases). Trimming took off 6 bases at V and 5 bases at J, with 8 bases between the two ends. The CDR3 is 12 residues long. The germline CDR1 and CDR2 sequences are SGHTA and FQGNSA.

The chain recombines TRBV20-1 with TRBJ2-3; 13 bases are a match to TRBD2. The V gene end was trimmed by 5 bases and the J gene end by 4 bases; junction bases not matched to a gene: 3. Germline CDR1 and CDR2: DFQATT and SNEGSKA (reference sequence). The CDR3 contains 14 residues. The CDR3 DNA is TGCAGTGCTGTAACTAGCGGGGGGGCAGATACGCAGTATTTT. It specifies CSAVTSGGADTQYF.

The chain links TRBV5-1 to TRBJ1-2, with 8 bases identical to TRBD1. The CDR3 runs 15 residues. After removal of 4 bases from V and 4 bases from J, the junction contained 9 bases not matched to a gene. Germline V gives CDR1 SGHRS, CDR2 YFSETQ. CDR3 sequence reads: CASSPDRAQVYGYTF. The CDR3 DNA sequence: TGCGCCAGCAGCCCGGACAGGGCCCAGGTCTATGGCTACACCTTC.

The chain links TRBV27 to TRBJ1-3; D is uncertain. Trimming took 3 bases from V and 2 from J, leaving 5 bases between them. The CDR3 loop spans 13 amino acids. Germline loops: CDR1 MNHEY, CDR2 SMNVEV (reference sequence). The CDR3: CASSFRAGNTIYF. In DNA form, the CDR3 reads TGTGCCAGCAGTTTCCGAGCTGGAAACACCATATATTTT.

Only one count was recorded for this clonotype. The DNA for the CDR3 is TGTGCCAGCAACGAGGCGGGGAGGGAGGCCCAGTACTTC. This translates into CASNEAGREAQYF. The chain couples TRBV6-2 or TRBV6-3 to TRBJ2-7; TRBD2 matches at 7 bases. V dropped 7 bases and J dropped 10; count of bases not matched to a gene: 13. The germline CDR1 and CDR2 sequences are MNHEY and SVGEGT. This CDR3 region has 13 residues.

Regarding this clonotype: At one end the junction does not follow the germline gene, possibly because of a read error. The CDR3 coding sequence is TGTGCCAGCAGCTTATACAGCAATCAGCCCCGGCATTTT. Translated: CASSLYSNQPRHF. The rearrangement uses TRBV7-2 and TRBJ1-5, with D hard to call. The CDR3 is 13 amino acids. Germline-derived CDR1 and CDR2 are SGHTA and FQGNSA.

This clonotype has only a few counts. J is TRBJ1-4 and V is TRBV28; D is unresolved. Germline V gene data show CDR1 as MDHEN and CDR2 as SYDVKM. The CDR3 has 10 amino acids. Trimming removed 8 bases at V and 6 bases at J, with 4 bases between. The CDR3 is CASRYEKLFF. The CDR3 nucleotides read TGTGCCAGCCGATATGAAAAACTGTTTTTT. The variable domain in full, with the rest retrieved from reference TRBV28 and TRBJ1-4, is DVKVTQSSRYLVKRTGEKVFLECVQDMDHENMFWYRQDPGLGLRLIYFSYDVKMKEKGDIPEGYSVSREKKERFSLILESASTNQTSMYLCASRYEKLFFGSGTQLSVL.

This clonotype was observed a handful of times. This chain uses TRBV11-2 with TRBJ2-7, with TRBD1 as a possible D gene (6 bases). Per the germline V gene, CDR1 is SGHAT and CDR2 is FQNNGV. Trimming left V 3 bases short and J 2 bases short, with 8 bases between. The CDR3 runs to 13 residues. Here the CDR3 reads CASSFAGAYEQYF. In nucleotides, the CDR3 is TGTGCCAGCAGCTTCGCAGGGGCCTACGAGCAGTACTTC.

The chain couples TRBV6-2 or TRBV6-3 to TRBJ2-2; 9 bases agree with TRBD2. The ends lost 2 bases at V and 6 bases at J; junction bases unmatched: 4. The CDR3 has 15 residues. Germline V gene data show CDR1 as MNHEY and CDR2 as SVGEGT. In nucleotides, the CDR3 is TGTGCCAGCAGTTACCTAGCGGGGTCAGCCGGGGAGCTGTTTTTT. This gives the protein CASSYLAGSAGELFF.

The CDR3 nucleotides are TGCGCCAGCAGGGCGGGACTAGCGGGGGGGCGTAGCACAGATACGCAGTATTTT. This gives the protein CASRAGLAGGRSTDTQYF. The rearrangement uses TRBV4-1 and TRBJ2-3, with 16 bases fitting TRBD2. In germline, CDR1 is MGHRA, CDR2 YSYEKL. The CDR3 has 18 residues. J gave up 0 bases and V 6 bases, and 6 bases lay outside the gene matches.

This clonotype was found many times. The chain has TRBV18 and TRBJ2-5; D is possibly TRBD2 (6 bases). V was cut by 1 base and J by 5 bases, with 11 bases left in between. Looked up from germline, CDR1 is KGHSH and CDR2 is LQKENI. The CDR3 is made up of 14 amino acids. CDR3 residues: CASSPLRGGETQYF. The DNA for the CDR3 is TGTGCCAGCTCACCACTGCGGGGCGGGGAGACCCAGTACTTC. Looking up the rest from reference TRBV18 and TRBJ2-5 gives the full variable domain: NAGVMQNPRHLVRRRGQEARLRCSPMKGHSHVYWYRQLPEEGLKFMVYLQKENIIDESGMPKERFSAEFPKEGPSILRIQQVVRGDSAAYFCASSPLRGGETQYFGPGTRLLVL.

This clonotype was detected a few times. CDR3 region: CASSPRLSAHNEQFF. CDR3 coding DNA: TGTGCCAGCAGCCCGCGTCTTTCCGCCCACAATGAGCAGTTCTTC. The chain has TRBV11-2 and TRBJ2-1; no clear D. This CDR3 has 15 residues. V was trimmed by 5 bases and J by 5 bases, leaving 16 bases between them. Germline-derived CDR1 and CDR2 are SGHAT and FQNNGV.